The following is a TCR beta chain sequence with its context. Its cognate antigen is unknown. The source of the sample is a study of T cell responses to AZD1222 COVID-19 vaccine. Study-wide results and caveats: It should be noted that donors were predominantly white British and more often female, and clonal diversity was possibly underestimated. Reportedly, close to half of spike-specific TCRs are directed against unmutated variant regions. Every sample of the repertoires postdated the peak T cell response. The study found vaccine-associated CD4 TCRs spanning spike, dominant at 160-218 and 743-854.

This table comes from immunoSEQ multiplex PCR, and its TCRdb copy is limited to in-frame clones, with some not included. The repertoire holds approximately 120,000 clones, about 90% seen once, with roughly 1.6% in the top ten. With 3 bases removed from V and 1 base from J, the gap between germline ends came to 15 bases. Looked up from germline, CDR1 is SQVTM and CDR2 is ANQGSEA. This CDR3 region has 15 residues. The rearrangement joins TRBV29-1 to TRBJ1-2; D is perhaps TRBD1 (6 bases). The clonotype was recovered from an adult in good health. Specimen: peripheral blood, collected on day 0 of AZD1222 vaccination. CDR3 region: CSVDARGRLNYGYTF. Written as DNA, the CDR3 is TGCAGCGTTGACGCACGGGGGCGCCTTAACTATGGCTACACCTTC. The complete variable domain, with remaining parts taken from reference TRBV29-1 and TRBJ1-2, reads SAVISQKPSRDICQRGTSLTIQCQVDSQVTMMFWYRQQPGQSLTLIATANQGSEATYESGFVIDKFPISRPNLTFSTLTVSNMSPEDSSIYLCSVDARGRLNYGYTFGSGTRLTVV.